This T cell receptor (beta chain) originates from a study of T cells in narcolepsy. Study at large: Healthy controls were enrolled alongside patients with narcolepsy type 1 or type 2. Points from the study as a whole: HCRT-specific and TRIB2-specific autoreactive clonotypes appeared among same-patient CSF and blood CD4+ clonotypes. No autoreactive T cell clone sequences appeared in some memory CD4+ repertoires. Autoreactive clonotypes reportedly recurred in blood of same and different patients, not controls.

In germline, CDR1 is KGHSH, CDR2 LQKENI. The CDR3 consists of 14 residues. The ends were cut back, 1 base at V and 1 base at J, with 6 bases in the middle. Assay used: immunoSEQ multiplex PCR; TCRdb lists only in-frame clones, some missing. The sample lists fewer than 40,000 clones; 70% to 80% were seen once. Turning to this clone: Its target is not known.

The J gene is TRBJ2-3, the V gene TRBV18; D is undetermined. Sequenced: CD45RA- memory CD4+ T cells from PBMCs. The TCR comes from a human donor with narcolepsy. The CDR3 spells CASSPRAGTDTQYF. The CDR3 bases are TGTGCCAGCTCACCACGGGCCGGCACAGATACGCAGTATTTT.